This T cell receptor beta chain was recovered during a study of spatial heterogeneity in lung cancer. Study-level results: Tumoral mutation counts were tracked by counts of expanded intratumoral alpha and beta TCRs.

Sample time point: sample taken at primary tumor resection. CDR1 is LGHDT and CDR2 is YNNKEL in the germline V gene (reference sequence). The CDR3 spans 11 residues. V was pared by 8 bases and J by 4 bases, with 8 bases between. This clonotype was counted only a few times. Its specificity is not known. TCRdb passed the 5' RACE reads through MiXCR, listing each CDR3 protein once. The table lists 12,000 to 15,000 distinct CDR3 sequences, over 3.5% of them singletons. The chain joins TRBV3-1 to TRBJ2-5, with unresolved D. Sample: lung tumor tissue, taken at surgery. The clonotype comes from a female donor with early-stage non-small cell lung cancer. The CDR3 reads CASGSGETQYF. The DNA for the CDR3 is TGTGCCAGCGGGTCAGGAGAGACCCAGTACTTC.